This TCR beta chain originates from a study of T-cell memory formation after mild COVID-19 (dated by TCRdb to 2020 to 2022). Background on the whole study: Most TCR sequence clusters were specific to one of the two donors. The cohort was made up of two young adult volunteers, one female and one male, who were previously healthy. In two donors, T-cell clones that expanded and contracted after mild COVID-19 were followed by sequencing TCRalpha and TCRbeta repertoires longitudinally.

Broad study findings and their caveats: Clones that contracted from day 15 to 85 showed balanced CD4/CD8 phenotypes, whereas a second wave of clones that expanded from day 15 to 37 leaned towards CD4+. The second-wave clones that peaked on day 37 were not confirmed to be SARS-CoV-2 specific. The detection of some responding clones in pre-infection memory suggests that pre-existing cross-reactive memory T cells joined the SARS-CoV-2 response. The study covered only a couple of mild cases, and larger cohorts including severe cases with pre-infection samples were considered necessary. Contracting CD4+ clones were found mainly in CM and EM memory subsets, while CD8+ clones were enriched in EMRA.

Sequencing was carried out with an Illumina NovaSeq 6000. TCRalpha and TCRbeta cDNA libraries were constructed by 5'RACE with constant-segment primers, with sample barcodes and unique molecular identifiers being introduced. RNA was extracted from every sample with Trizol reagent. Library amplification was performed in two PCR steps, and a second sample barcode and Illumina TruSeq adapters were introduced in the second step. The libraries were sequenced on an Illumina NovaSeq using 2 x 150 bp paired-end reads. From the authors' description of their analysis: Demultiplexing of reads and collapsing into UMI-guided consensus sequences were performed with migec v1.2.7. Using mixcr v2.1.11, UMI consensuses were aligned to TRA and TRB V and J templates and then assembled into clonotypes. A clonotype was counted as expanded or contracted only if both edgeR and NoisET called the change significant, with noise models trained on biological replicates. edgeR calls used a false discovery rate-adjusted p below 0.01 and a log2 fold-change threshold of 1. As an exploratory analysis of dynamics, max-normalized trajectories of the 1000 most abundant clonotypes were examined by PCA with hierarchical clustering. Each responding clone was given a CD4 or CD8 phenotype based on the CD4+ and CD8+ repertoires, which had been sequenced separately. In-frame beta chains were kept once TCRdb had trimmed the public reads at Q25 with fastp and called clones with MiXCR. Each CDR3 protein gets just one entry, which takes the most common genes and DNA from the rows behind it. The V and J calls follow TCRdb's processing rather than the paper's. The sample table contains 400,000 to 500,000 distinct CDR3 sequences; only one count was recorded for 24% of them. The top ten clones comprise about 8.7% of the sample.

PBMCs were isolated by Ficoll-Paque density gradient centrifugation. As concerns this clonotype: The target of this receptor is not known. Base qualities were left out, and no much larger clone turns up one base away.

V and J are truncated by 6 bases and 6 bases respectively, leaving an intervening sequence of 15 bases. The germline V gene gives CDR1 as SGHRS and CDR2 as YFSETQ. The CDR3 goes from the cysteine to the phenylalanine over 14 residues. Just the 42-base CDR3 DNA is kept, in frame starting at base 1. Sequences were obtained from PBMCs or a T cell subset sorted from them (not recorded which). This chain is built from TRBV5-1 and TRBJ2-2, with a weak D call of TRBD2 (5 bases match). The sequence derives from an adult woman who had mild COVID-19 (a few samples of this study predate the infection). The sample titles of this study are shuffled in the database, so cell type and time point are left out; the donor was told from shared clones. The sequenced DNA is TGCGCCAGCACCCTGCAAATGGAGGCCGGGGAGCTGTTTTTT. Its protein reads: CASTLQMEAGELFF.